What follows are 14 T cell receptor beta chains derived from one specimen sequenced in a study of CD8 T cells in ankylosing spondylitis. TCRdb recomputed calls from the 5' RACE reads with MiXCR, one row per CDR3 protein. The table shows 200,000 or so distinct CDR3 sequences, with approximately 13% occurring only once. What was sequenced was blood, either unsorted or a sorted T cell fraction (not recorded which). The origin of the receptors is a female donor with ankylosing spondylitis or in good health (not recorded which).

This clonotype appeared a few times. V and J are TRBV20-1 and TRBJ2-5; D is unresolved. The V and J ends lost 2 bases and 4 bases respectively, with 11 bases between them. The CDR3 totals 13 residues. Germline V gives CDR1 DFQATT, CDR2 SNEGSKA (reference sequence). The chain's CDR3 is CSARSLPGETQYF. The CDR3, as DNA: TGCAGTGCTAGATCGCTTCCGGGAGAGACCCAGTACTTC.

A remark on this clonotype: A much larger clone differs from this one at a single base, so this may be a read error. The rearrangement joins TRBV28 to TRBJ2-5; D is ambiguous. Germline V CDR1 and CDR2: MDHEN, SYDVKM. This CDR3 has 14 residues. The CDR3 DNA is TGTGCCAACAGTTTGAGACTTAGACAAGAGACCCAGTACTTC. Translation: CANSLRLRQETQYF.

This clonotype was counted many times. This rearrangement joins TRBV29-1 to TRBJ2-2, with TRBD2 matching 8 bases. This CDR3 comprises 14 residues. The ends lost 3 bases at V and 7 bases at J; junction bases unmatched: 7. Germline-derived CDR1 and CDR2 are SQVTM and ANQGSEA. The CDR3 reads CSVESSGRGGELFF. The DNA for the CDR3 is TGCAGCGTTGAGTCGAGCGGGAGAGGCGGGGAGCTGTTTTTT.

This clonotype was seen repeatedly, ten times or more. This chain joins TRBV12-3 or TRBV12-4 and TRBJ1-2, with 11 positions matching TRBD1. The CDR3 sequence is 17 residues long. The J segment lost 7 bases and the V segment lost 4 bases, leaving 14 bases of the junction unmatched. The CDR3 DNA is TGTGCCAGCAGTTGGTCTTCTGGGACAGGGGGTGCCTTTGGCTACACCTTC. This sequence encodes CASSWSSGTGGAFGYTF.

This clonotype has a handful of counts. The rearrangement uses TRBV20-1 and TRBJ1-2; 7 nucleotides match TRBD1. The CDR3 loop spans 14 amino acids. Trimming took 7 bases from V and 5 from J; bases not matched to a gene: 13. Per germline, CDR1 DFQATT and CDR2 SNEGSKA (reference sequence). CDR3 bases: TGCAGTGTGAGCCGGGACAGAATTATGTATGGCTACACCTTC. It is translated as CSVSRDRIMYGYTF.

This clonotype was seen at least ten times. The chain joins TRBV20-1 to TRBJ2-2; 12 bases are a match to TRBD2. Trimming cost V 3 bases and J 3 bases; bases outside gene matches: 11. Per the germline V gene, CDR1 is DFQATT and CDR2 is SNEGSKA (reference sequence). The CDR3 length is 18 residues. This CDR3 reads CSASRLAGATVDTGELFF. CDR3 DNA sequence: TGCAGTGCTAGCAGACTAGCGGGAGCCACAGTAGACACCGGGGAGCTGTTTTTT.

Many counts were recorded for this clonotype. J is TRBJ1-1 and V is TRBV10-3; 7 bases align to TRBD1. Per germline, CDR1 ENHRY and CDR2 SYGVKD. Unmatched junction bases numbered 4, after V lost 7 bases and J lost 2 bases. The length of the CDR3 is 13 residues. The CDR3 region is CAITQGGNTEAFF. The CDR3 nucleotides are TGTGCCATCACCCAGGGGGGTAACACTGAAGCTTTCTTT.

The chain is built from TRBV6-5 and TRBJ1-1; a weak D match, TRBD1 (6 bases). CDR3 length: 15 residues. Germline V gives CDR1 MNHEY, CDR2 SVGAGI. Trimming removed 0 bases at V and 1 base at J, with 9 bases between. The CDR3 here is CASSYSGQPNTEAFF. In DNA, the CDR3 is TGTGCCAGCAGTTACTCCGGACAGCCGAACACTGAAGCTTTCTTT.

The chain recombines TRBV27 with TRBJ2-7, with a tentative D call TRBD2 (7 bases). Germline loops: CDR1 MNHEY, CDR2 SMNVEV (reference sequence). V was clipped by 11 bases and J by 0 bases, with 20 bases between them. The CDR3 consists of 15 residues. CDR3 DNA sequence: TGTGCCTCTACGAGGGGGAGCGGGGCCTCCTACGAGCAGTACTTC. Its translation: CASTRGSGASYEQYF.

Of note for this clonotype: The junction and the germline gene differ at one end; a read error may be behind it. This chain joins TRBV20-1 and TRBJ2-1; D is unresolved. Germline loops: CDR1 DFQATT, CDR2 SNEGSKA (reference sequence). The CDR3 loop spans 13 amino acids. CDR3 protein: CSADQTSYNVQFF. CDR3 nucleotide sequence: TGCAGTGCCGACCAAACGTCCTACAATGTGCAGTTCTTC.

This clonotype was seen repeatedly, ten times or more. The V gene is TRBV7-9, the J gene TRBJ2-3; the match to TRBD2 covers 8 bases. V was pared by 4 bases and J by 3 bases, with 6 bases of the junction left unmatched. CDR3 length equals 15 residues. Germline V CDR1 and CDR2: SEHNR, FQNEAQ (reference sequence). The CDR3 DNA reads as TGTGCCAGCAGCTCCGGGACTAGTCGAACAGATACGCAGTATTTT. This codes for CASSSGTSRTDTQYF.

This clonotype was seen many times. V gene TRBV12-3 or TRBV12-4 combines with J gene TRBJ1-1, with D unresolved. Trimming took off 6 bases at V and 0 bases at J, with 8 bases between the two ends. The CDR3 runs to 13 residues. The CDR3 loop is CASRPSLNTEAFF. The CDR3 coding sequence is TGTGCCAGCAGACCTTCATTGAACACTGAAGCTTTCTTT.

Ten or more counts support this clonotype. V is TRBV7-2 and J is TRBJ2-3; 7 bases map to TRBD2. Germline V lookup: CDR1 SGHTA, CDR2 FQGNSA. This CDR3 spans 16 amino acids. J gave up 3 bases and V 5 bases, and 11 bases lay outside the gene matches. CDR3 bases: TGTGCCAGCAGCGCCCCCTGGGAGGGAAGTACAGATACGCAGTATTTT. Translation: CASSAPWEGSTDTQYF.

The J gene is TRBJ2-7, the V gene TRBV6-5; 7 nucleotides agree with TRBD1. This CDR3 has 14 residues. V lost 0 bases and J lost 6; bases outside the gene matches: 5. Germline V gene sequence: CDR1 MNHEY, CDR2 SVGAGI. The CDR3 protein is CASSYSLGGIEQYF. In DNA, the CDR3 is TGTGCCAGCAGTTACTCTCTAGGGGGCATCGAGCAGTACTTC.